The present T cell receptor (beta chain) was sequenced within a study of T cell responses to AZD1222 COVID-19 vaccine. Measured with immunoSEQ multiplex PCR; TCRdb has only the in-frame clones, and not every one. In the table there are 100,000 to 150,000 clones, approximately 85% of which are singletons. Overall study results and limits: After the peak T cell response, and only then, were repertoires sampled. Unmutated variant regions reportedly attract nearly half of all spike-specific TCRs.

A note on this clone: Its matching antigen is unknown.

Trimming shortened V by 4 bases and J by 10 bases, and 14 bases separated the two germline ends. The CDR3 runs to 14 residues. CDR1 and CDR2 (germline): MNHEY, SVGAGI. This sequence joins TRBV6-5 and TRBJ1-6; possible D gene TRBD1, 5 bases. The specimen comprised peripheral blood, sampled on day 0 of AZD1222 vaccination. This receptor was taken from an adult in good health. The CDR3 is CASSWSTGGSPLHF. The CDR3 DNA reads as TGTGCCAGCAGTTGGTCGACCGGGGGGTCACCCCTCCACTTT.